This T cell receptor beta chain was recovered during a study of cytomegalovirus exposure and HLA in healthy donors. Whole-study results and caveats: In a later analysis, TCR beta V- and J-gene trimming showed a link to a missense DCLRE1C variant. Cytomegalovirus-associated status was assigned to fewer than 200 TCR beta chains.

This CDR3 has 15 amino acids. The germline V gene has CDR1 MNHEY and CDR2 SVGAGI. Losses at the gene ends were 1 base for V and 8 bases for J; bases not matched to a gene: 7. PCR amplification relied on 60 Vbeta primers (plus 13 Jbeta primers). Profiling relied on immunoSEQ multiplex PCR, and the TCRdb table lists in-frame clones only, not all of them. The sample contains about 130,000 clones, about 8.5% of which appear only once. As concerns this clone: What it binds is unknown.

Sequenced: PBMCs. The V call is TRBV6-5, the J call TRBJ1-4, with 7 nucleotides matching TRBD1. This TCR came from a man aged 35-49 years in good health and CMV-seronegative. The CDR3 sequence is CASSYLTDRVEKLFF. In DNA form, the CDR3 reads TGTGCCAGCAGTTACTTGACTGACAGGGTGGAAAAACTGTTTTTT.